Listed here are 2 T cell receptor beta chains from one sample, sequenced in a study of T cell responses to AZD1222 COVID-19 vaccine (dated by TCRdb to the early 2020s). Interpreted using the paper, the time point label stands for: baseline before first vaccination. The library was produced with the immunoSEQ multiplex PCR assay. Held by TCRdb, this immuneACCESS table contains in-frame sequences only and omits some clones. Under half of the omission traces to an unresolved V gene where checked; the cause of the rest is unknown. The sample table holds over 150,000 clones, of which 85% to 90% were seen once. Clones ranked in the top ten supply approximately 0.5% of the sample. The specimen was peripheral blood, collected on day 0 of AZD1222 vaccination. All receptors come from an adult in good health.

V is TRBV6-5 and J is TRBJ2-7; 10 nucleotides align to TRBD1. In germline, CDR1 is MNHEY, CDR2 SVGAGI. V lost 8 bases and J lost 9; bases outside the gene matches: 10. The CDR3 runs to 13 residues. The CDR3 sequence: CASRQGARFAQYF. CDR3 nucleotide sequence: TGTGCCAGCCGACAGGGGGCGCGATTCGCGCAGTACTTC.

The CDR3 protein is CASSPVTGTYGYTF. CDR3 sequence (DNA): TGTGCCAGCAGCCCCGTGACAGGGACCTATGGCTACACCTTC. V is TRBV5-6 and J is TRBJ1-2, with 7 bases aligning to TRBD1. CDR3 length equals 14 residues. The germline gives CDR1 SGHDT, CDR2 YYEEEE. The V segment lost 4 bases and the J segment 4 bases; nucleotides outside the gene matches: 7.